This T cell receptor (beta chain) was captured in a study of response to subunit inactivated influenza vaccine. TCRdb re-called the RT-PCR reads with MiXCR, one entry per CDR3 protein. The table has a few hundred thousand distinct CDR3 sequences, approximately 7.7% seen once. Unmatched junction bases numbered 10, after V lost 5 bases and J lost 2 bases. There are 18 residues in the CDR3. Germline-derived CDR1 and CDR2 are MNHNS and SASEGT. The chain links TRBV6-1 to TRBJ1-4; 11 bases are shared with TRBD1. The TCR sequence derives from a man aged 50 to 69 who received an inactivated influenza vaccine. This specimen was PBMCs from blood, taken around 25 months after vaccination. The CDR3 region is CASSKGQGGTRTNEKLFF. In nucleotides, the CDR3 is TGTGCCAGCAGTAAGGGACAGGGGGGAACAAGGACTAATGAAAAACTGTTTTTT.